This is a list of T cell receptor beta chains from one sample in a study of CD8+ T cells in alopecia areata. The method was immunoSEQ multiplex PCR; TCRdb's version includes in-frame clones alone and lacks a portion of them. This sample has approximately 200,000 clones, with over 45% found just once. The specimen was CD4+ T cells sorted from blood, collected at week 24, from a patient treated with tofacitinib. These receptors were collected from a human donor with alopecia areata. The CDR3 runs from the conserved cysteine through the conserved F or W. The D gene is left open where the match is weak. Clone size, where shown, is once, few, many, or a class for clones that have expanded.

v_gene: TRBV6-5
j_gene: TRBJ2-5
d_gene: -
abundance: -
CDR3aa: CATGERGETQYF
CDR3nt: TGTGCCACGGGGGAGCGAGGGGAGACCCAGTACTTC

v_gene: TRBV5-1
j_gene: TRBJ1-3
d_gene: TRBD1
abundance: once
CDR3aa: CASSIGTVTTGNTIYF
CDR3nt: TGCGCCAGCAGCATAGGGACAGTGACTACTGGAAACACCATATATTTT

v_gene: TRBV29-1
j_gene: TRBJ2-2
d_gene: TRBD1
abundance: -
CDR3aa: CSVLGQVNTGELFF
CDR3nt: TGCAGCGTATTGGGACAGGTTAACACCGGGGAGCTGTTTTTT

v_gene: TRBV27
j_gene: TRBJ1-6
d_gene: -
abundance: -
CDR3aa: CASSFLGINNSPLHF
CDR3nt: TGTGCCAGCAGTTTTTTGGGAATCAATAATTCACCCCTCCACTTT

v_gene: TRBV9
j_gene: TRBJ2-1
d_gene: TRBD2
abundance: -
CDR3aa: CAGNSPGLAGGPTYNEQFF
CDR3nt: TGTGCCGGGAACTCACCGGGACTAGCGGGAGGGCCGACCTACAATGAGCAGTTCTTC

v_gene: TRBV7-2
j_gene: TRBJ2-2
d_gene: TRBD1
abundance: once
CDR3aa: CASSRRDRDTGELFF
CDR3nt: TGTGCCAGCAGCCGGCGGGACAGGGACACCGGGGAGCTGTTTTTT

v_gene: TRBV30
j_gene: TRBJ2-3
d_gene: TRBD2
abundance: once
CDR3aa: CAWAAGGADTQYF
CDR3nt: TGTGCCTGGGCAGCGGGAGGGGCAGATACGCAGTATTTT

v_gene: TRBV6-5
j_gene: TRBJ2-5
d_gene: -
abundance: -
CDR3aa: CASSYTGRGETQYF
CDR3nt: TGTGCCAGCAGTTATACAGGCCGGGGAGAGACCCAGTACTTC

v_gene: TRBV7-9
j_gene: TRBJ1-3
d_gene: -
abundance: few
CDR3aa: CASSPAGNTIYF
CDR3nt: TGTGCCAGCAGCCCCGCGGGAAACACCATATATTTT

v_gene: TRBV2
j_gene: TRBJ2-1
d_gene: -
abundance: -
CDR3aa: CASSVASSYNEQFF
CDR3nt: TGTGCCAGCAGCGTAGCCAGCTCCTACAATGAGCAGTTCTTC

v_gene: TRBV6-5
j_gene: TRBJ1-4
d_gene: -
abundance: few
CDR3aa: CASSPRPTNEKLFF
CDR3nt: TGTGCCAGCAGTCCGCGGCCAACTAATGAAAAACTGTTTTTT

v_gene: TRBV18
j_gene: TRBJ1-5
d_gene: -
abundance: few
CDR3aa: CASSPPGALGSNQPQHF
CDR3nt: TGTGCCAGCTCACCACCGGGTGCACTTGGGAGCAATCAGCCCCAGCATTTT

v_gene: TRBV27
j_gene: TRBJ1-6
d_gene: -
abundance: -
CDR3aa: CASSFSAGFYNSPLHF
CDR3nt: TGTGCCAGCAGTTTTTCCGCCGGGTTCTATAATTCACCCCTCCACTTT

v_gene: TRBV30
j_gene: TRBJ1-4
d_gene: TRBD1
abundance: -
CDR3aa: CAWWEQGIVEKLFF
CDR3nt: TGTGCCTGGTGGGAACAGGGGATCGTTGAAAAACTGTTTTTT

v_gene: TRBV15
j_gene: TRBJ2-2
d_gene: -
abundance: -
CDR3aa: CATSRAGDVGELFF
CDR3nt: TGTGCCACCAGCAGAGCAGGGGATGTCGGGGAGCTGTTTTTT

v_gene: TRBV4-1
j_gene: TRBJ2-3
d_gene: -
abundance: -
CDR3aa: CTSSQPLKGYPTDTQYF
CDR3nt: TGCACCAGCAGCCAACCCCTCAAGGGGTACCCTACAGATACGCAGTATTTT

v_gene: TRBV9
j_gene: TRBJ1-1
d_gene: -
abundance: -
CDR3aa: CASSVGPNLNTEAFF
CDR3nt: TGTGCCAGCAGCGTAGGTCCCAACCTAAACACTGAAGCTTTCTTT

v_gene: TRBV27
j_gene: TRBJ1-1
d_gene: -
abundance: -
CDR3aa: CASRLFRENTEAFF
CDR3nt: TGTGCCAGCAGACTATTCAGGGAGAACACTGAAGCTTTCTTT

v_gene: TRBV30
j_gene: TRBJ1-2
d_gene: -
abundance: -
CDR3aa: CAWSGLHGAGYTF
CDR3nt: TGTGCCTGGAGTGGACTCCATGGGGCGGGCTACACCTTC

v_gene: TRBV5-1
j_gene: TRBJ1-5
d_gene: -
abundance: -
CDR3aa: CASSLEPSGSPLEIDQPQHF
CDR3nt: TGCGCCAGCAGCTTGGAGCCATCCGGGAGCCCGCTTGAGATCGATCAGCCCCAGCATTTT

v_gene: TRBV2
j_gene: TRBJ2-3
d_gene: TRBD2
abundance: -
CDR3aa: CASSDPGLAGGMSTDTQYF
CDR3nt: TGTGCCAGCAGTGATCCGGGACTAGCGGGAGGGATGAGCACAGATACGCAGTATTTT

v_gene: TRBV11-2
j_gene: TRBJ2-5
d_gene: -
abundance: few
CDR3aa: CASSPVGGIQETQYF
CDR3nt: TGTGCCAGCAGTCCTGTCGGCGGGATACAAGAGACCCAGTACTTC

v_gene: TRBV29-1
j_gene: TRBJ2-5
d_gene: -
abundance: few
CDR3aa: CSTMTGNKETQYF
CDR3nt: TGCAGCACCATGACAGGAAATAAAGAGACCCAGTACTTC

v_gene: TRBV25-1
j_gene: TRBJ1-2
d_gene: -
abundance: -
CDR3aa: CASSGEGGLGYGYTF
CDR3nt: TGTGCCAGCAGTGGGGAAGGGGGTTTGGGATATGGCTACACCTTC

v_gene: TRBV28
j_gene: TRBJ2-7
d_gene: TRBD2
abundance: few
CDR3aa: CASFGFGTKYEQYF
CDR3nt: TGTGCCAGCTTTGGTTTTGGGACTAAATACGAGCAGTACTTC

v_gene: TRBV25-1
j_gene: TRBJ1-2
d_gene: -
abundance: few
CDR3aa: CASSGPGRYGYTF
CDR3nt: TGTGCCAGCAGTGGGCCGGGCCGCTATGGCTACACCTTC

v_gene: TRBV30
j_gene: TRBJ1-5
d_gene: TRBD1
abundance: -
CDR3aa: CAWTLTGGLSNQPQHF
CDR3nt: TGTGCCTGGACACTAACAGGGGGACTTAGCAATCAGCCCCAGCATTTT

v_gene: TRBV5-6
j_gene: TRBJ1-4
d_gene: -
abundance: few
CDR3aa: CASRSAANNEKLFF
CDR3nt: TGTGCCAGCAGGAGTGCAGCTAATAATGAAAAACTGTTTTTT

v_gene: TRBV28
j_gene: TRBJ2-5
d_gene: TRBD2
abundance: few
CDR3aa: CASSLPGGTSRETQYF
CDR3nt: TGTGCCAGCAGTTTACCGGGAGGCACCTCCCGGGAGACCCAGTACTTC

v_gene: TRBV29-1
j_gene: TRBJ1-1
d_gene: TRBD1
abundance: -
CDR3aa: CSAGGQGTVATEAFF
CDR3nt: TGCAGCGCTGGGGGACAGGGAACGGTGGCCACTGAAGCTTTCTTT

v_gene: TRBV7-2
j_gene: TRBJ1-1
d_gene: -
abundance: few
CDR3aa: CASSSTVLNTEAFF
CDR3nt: TGTGCCAGCAGCTCGACAGTCCTGAACACTGAAGCTTTCTTT

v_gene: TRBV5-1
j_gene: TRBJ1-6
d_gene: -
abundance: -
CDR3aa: CASSLEVGSPLHF
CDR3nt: TGCGCCAGCAGCTTGGAGGTGGGGTCACCCCTCCACTTT

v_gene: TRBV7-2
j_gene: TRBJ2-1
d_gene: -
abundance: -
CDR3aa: CASSVAFHNEQFF
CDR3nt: TGTGCCAGCAGCGTGGCCTTTCACAATGAGCAGTTCTTC

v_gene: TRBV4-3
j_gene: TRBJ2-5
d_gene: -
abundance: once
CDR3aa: CASSQDSSRMGTQYF
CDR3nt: TGCGCCAGCAGCCAAGATTCGTCCAGGATGGGGACCCAGTACTTC

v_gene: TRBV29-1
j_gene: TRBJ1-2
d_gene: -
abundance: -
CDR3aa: CSVDNGYGYTF
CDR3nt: TGCAGCGTTGACAACGGCTATGGCTACACCTTC

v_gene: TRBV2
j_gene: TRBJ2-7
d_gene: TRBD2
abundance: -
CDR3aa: CASTPRVRGDEQYF
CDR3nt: TGTGCCAGCACCCCACGAGTCCGGGGGGACGAGCAGTACTTC

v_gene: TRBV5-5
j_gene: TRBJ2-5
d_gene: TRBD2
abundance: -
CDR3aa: CASTVQAGDETQYF
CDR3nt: TGTGCCAGCACCGTACAAGCGGGAGACGAGACCCAGTACTTC

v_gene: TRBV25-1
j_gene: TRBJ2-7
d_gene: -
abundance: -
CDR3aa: CASSTRRGPYEQYF
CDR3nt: TGTGCCAGCAGTACCCGCAGGGGTCCCTACGAGCAGTACTTC

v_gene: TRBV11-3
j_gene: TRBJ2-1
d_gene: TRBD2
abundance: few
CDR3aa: CASSLSGTFYNEQFF
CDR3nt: TGTGCCAGCAGCCTTAGCGGGACCTTCTACAATGAGCAGTTCTTC

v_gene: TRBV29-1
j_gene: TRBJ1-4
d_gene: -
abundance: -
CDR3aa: CSAGQTGEKLFF
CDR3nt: TGCAGCGCCGGACAGACGGGTGAAAAACTGTTTTTT

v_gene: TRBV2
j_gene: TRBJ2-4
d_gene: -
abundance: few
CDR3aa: CASSEARVLAKNIQYF
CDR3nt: TGTGCCAGCAGTGAAGCGCGTGTACTAGCCAAAAACATTCAGTACTTC

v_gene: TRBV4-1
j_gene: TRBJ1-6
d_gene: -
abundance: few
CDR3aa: CASSQDPGASFSPLHF
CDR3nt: TGCGCCAGCAGCCAAGACCCCGGGGCGAGTTTTTCACCCCTCCACTTT

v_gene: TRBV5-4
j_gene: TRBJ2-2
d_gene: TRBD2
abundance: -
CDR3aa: CASSLAGVNTGELFF
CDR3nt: TGTGCCAGCAGCTTAGCGGGAGTGAACACCGGGGAGCTGTTTTTT

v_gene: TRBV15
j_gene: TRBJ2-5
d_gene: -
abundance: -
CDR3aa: CATSRGGAPLYF
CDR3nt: TGTGCCACCAGCAGGGGGGGGGCCCCCCTGTACTTC